This is a list of T cell receptor beta chains from one sample in a study of T-cell memory formation after mild COVID-19. In TCRdb, the 5' RACE reads were re-called with MiXCR into one record per CDR3 protein. Here the sample spans about 200,000 distinct CDR3 sequences, 15% to 20% being singletons. The specimen sequenced was PBMCs or a T cell subset sorted from them (not recorded which). The source is an adult woman who had mild COVID-19 (a few samples of this study predate the infection). Cell type and time point are not known. CDR3s leave out the opening cysteine and the closing phenylalanine or tryptophan.

v_call	cdr3_aa
TRBV2	ASSEVGLAGGKAHTDTQY
TRBV4-1	ASSQGPPIADRGYEQY
TRBV7-2	ASSYISFSGELF
TRBV12-3/TRBV12-4	ASSLFPEDAEAF
TRBV27	ASSKMAGALLSGANVLT
TRBV11-2	ASSSTGATSGNTIY
TRBV27	ASSSSPGSNQPQH
TRBV6-5	ASSGLARTHEQF
TRBV15	ATSRGTATRAFRAGELF
TRBV6-5	ATGGEITLNTEAF
TRBV20-1	SARGWDWSNDEQY
TRBV7-9	ASSLIETQY
TRBV5-1	ASSLSGLAGEQY
TRBV9	ASSVDRGGETQY
TRBV11-3	ASSSLGSRPGAQY
TRBV4-3	ASKRVAGGDTQY
TRBV6-2/TRBV6-3	ASSSAGTGSGEQY
TRBV19	ASSTLTPFTDTQY
TRBV3-1	ASSNRRRSGDGYT
TRBV7-2	ASSLGLLETQY
TRBV9	ASSVEMGVQTQY
TRBV7-9	ASSLLAGAPSYEQY
TRBV29-1	SEDRGSHEQY
TRBV20-1	SAREQLYSNQPQH
TRBV25-1	ASNNSTDTQY
TRBV7-3	ASSVSGTGFYGYT
TRBV24-1	ATSGTGLSYNEQF
TRBV6-2/TRBV6-3	ASSYSGLAGIYNEQF
TRBV20-1	SANSASGNTIY
TRBV2	ASSEALAGELF
TRBV5-1	ASSLPTGGGTGELF
TRBV5-5	ASSFLGELF
TRBV7-9	ASSLEGGRGAEQY
TRBV20-1	SARLGDEQY
TRBV5-1	ASSLVASSSYNEQF
TRBV2	ASSLTLSYEQY
TRBV29-1	SVATDYGYT
TRBV20-1	SARAGLAGVTDTQY
TRBV29-1	SVKGGTGRDQPQH
TRBV6-5	ASSLGPPTNEKLF
TRBV6-1	ASSHGTLEAF
TRBV24-1	ATSDGAATSTNEKLF
TRBV6-5	ASTKDRAKNIQY
TRBV6-5	ASRIAGGFEQF
TRBV19	ASSRWLGPYEQY
TRBV7-9	ASSFWGTGSYNEQF
TRBV2	ASRLAGFDEQY
TRBV7-3	ASSLFWGPYNEQF
TRBV5-1	ASSLQEATEAF
TRBV7-6	ASSLLGTGNTGELF
TRBV12-3/TRBV12-4	ASRHDRGRSGTIY
TRBV7-3	ASSLNSYKGNGELF
TRBV4-2	ASSQGLAGGPAQVVF
TRBV7-9	ASSLTSGTGGSPLH
TRBV6-2/TRBV6-3	ASTQDSAQPQH
TRBV6-2/TRBV6-3	ASIGTSGSLPNEQF
TRBV7-9	ASKPGLAGATNTGELF